These 26 T cell receptor beta chains were sequenced from one sample in a study of sequential checkpoint blockade in melanoma. Treatment given: randomized to nivolumab then ipilimumab (arm A) or the reverse (arm B). This table comes from immunoSEQ multiplex PCR, and its TCRdb copy is limited to in-frame clones, with some not included. The data hold 13,000 or so clones, with approximately 48% observed a single time. Material: CD8+ T cells sorted from blood (inferred from file names), obtained from a patient given nivolumab and ipilimumab in sequence. These receptors were taken from a human donor with melanoma.

The V call is TRBV7-9, the J call TRBJ2-1; D perhaps matches TRBD2 (5 bases). The CDR3 sequence is 13 residues long. V lost 4 bases and J 8 bases, leaving 12 bases between the germline ends. Per the germline V gene, CDR1 is SEHNR and CDR2 is FQNEAQ (reference sequence). CDR3 sequence reads: CASSSDWGDEQFF. The CDR3 bases are TGTGCCAGCAGCTCGGACTGGGGTGATGAGCAGTTCTTC.

This clone showed up just a few times. The rearrangement joins TRBV28 to TRBJ2-3; D is ambiguous. Trimming removed 6 bases from V and 6 bases from J, with 7 bases in between. The CDR3 length is 11 residues. CDR1 MDHEN and CDR2 SYDVKM come from the germline V gene. CDR3 protein: CASSYIDTQYF. The CDR3 nucleotides read TGTGCCAGCAGCTATATCGATACGCAGTATTTT.

As DNA, the CDR3 is TGTGCCAGCAGTCCCGGGACAGACGAACTTATGGGCTACACCTTC. This translates into CASSPGTDELMGYTF. The gene calls are TRBV6-5 and TRBJ1-2; TRBD1 agrees at 7 bases. Germline CDR1 reads MNHEY; CDR2 reads SVGAGI. V gave up 5 bases and J gave up 8 bases; unmatched junction bases: 14. The CDR3 is 15 residues long.

The chain carries TRBV5-6 and TRBJ2-7; 8 bases fit TRBD1. Per germline, CDR1 SGHDT and CDR2 YYEEEE. The ends lost 4 bases at V and 4 bases at J; junction bases unmatched: 10. CDR3 length: 15 amino acids. This CDR3 is CASSTYGTGDYEQYF. In DNA, the CDR3 is TGTGCCAGCAGCACGTACGGGACAGGAGATTACGAGCAGTACTTC.

V is TRBV1 and J is TRBJ1-1; the table assigns TRBD1, which was not confirmed against the DNA. TRBV1 is an annotated pseudogene. CDR3 length: 15 residues. This chain's CDR3 is CASSLRTGGNTEAFF. Written as DNA, the CDR3 is TGCGCCAGCAGCCTGAGGACAGGGGGGAACACTGAAGCTTTCTTT.

This clone was observed a few times. The chain uses TRBV10-3 and TRBJ2-7; 7 bases are shared with TRBD2. Germline loops: CDR1 ENHRY, CDR2 SYGVKD. The CDR3 runs 15 residues. The V segment lost 0 bases and the J segment 5 bases; nucleotides outside the gene matches: 7. The CDR3 DNA follows: TGTGCCATCAGTGAGTCGGGAGGGAGGGGTGACGAGCAGTACTTC. This translates into CAISESGGRGDEQYF.

The chain couples TRBV2 to TRBJ1-2; D not certain. Germline V gene lookup returns CDR1 SNHLY and CDR2 FYNNEI. Between the trimmed V and J ends, which lost 3 bases and 0 bases, there was a span of 5 bases. The CDR3 runs 13 residues. CDR3 in DNA: TGTGCCAGCAGTGACACTTCTAACTATGGCTACACCTTC. Its protein is CASSDTSNYGYTF.

A single count supports this clone. This chain connects TRBV2 to TRBJ2-1, with 12 bases fitting TRBD2. The V segment lost 6 bases and the J segment 4 bases; nucleotides outside the gene matches: 7. The V gene's germline CDR1 is SNHLY and CDR2 FYNNEI. The CDR3 length is 16 residues. The DNA for the CDR3 is TGTGCCAGCAGCTCCACTAGCGGGGGGATTTACAATGAGCAGTTCTTC. It translates to CASSSTSGGIYNEQFF.

The rearrangement joins TRBV5-6 to TRBJ1-3; tentative D call: TRBD1 (6 bases). V lost 3 bases and J lost 3, with 10 bases in between. CDR1 SGHDT and CDR2 YYEEEE come from the germline V gene. The CDR3 runs to 14 residues. The CDR3 here is CASSYGTIGNTIYF. CDR3 DNA: TGTGCCAGCAGCTATGGGACAATTGGAAACACCATATATTTT.

This chain joins TRBV6-5 and TRBJ2-1, with a weak D call TRBD1 (6 bases). Trimming removed 5 bases at V and 4 bases at J, with 12 bases between. The CDR3 sequence is 14 residues long. The germline CDR1 and CDR2 sequences are MNHEY and SVGAGI. The CDR3 loop reads CASSRLDSYNEQFF. CDR3 DNA sequence: TGTGCCAGCAGTCGATTGGACAGTTACAATGAGCAGTTCTTC.

This chain joins TRBV4-1 and TRBJ1-3; tentatively, D is TRBD1 (5 bases). This CDR3 spans 17 amino acids. V was cut by 4 bases and J by 0 bases, with 16 bases left in between. From germline, CDR1 is MGHRA and CDR2 YSYEKL. The CDR3 region has the DNA TGCGCCAGCAGCCGGGATTTACAGGTCTTCTCTGGAAACACCATATATTTT. As protein: CASSRDLQVFSGNTIYF.

This chain connects TRBV27 to TRBJ2-1; no reliable D call. Germline loops: CDR1 MNHEY, CDR2 SMNVEV (reference sequence). V was pared by 1 base and J by 5 bases, with 6 bases between. The CDR3 is made up of 13 amino acids. This chain's CDR3 is CASSLWPDNEQFF. In nucleotides, the CDR3 is TGTGCCAGCAGTTTATGGCCAGACAATGAGCAGTTCTTC.

The rearrangement joins TRBV19 to TRBJ2-7; TRBD2 agrees at 8 bases. CDR3 length equals 13 residues. CDR1 is LNHDA, CDR2 SQIVND, per germline (reference sequence). V shed 6 bases, J shed 2 bases, and the junction held 3 bases outside the gene matches. CDR3 nucleotides: TGTGCCAGTAGGAGTAGCGGGGCCTACGAGCAGTACTTC. Protein sequence: CASRSSGAYEQYF.

The chain has TRBV9 and TRBJ1-2; 7 nucleotides agree with TRBD1. J gave up 5 bases and V 2 bases, and 3 bases lay outside the gene matches. CDR3 length: 13 residues. Germline V gene lookup returns CDR1 SGDLS and CDR2 YYNGEE. The CDR3 nucleotides are TGTGCCAGCAGCGTGGCAGGGGGATATGGCTACACCTTC. This gives the protein CASSVAGGYGYTF. Drawing the rest from reference TRBV9 and TRBJ1-2, the complete variable domain is DSGVTQTPKHLITATGQRVTLRCSPRSGDLSVYWYQQSLDQGLQFLIQYYNGEERAKGNILERFSAQQFPDLHSELNLSSLELGDSALYFCASSVAGGYGYTFGSGTRLTVV.

This clone occurred a few times. The sample carries other DNA sequences with the same CDR3. The chain has TRBV27 and TRBJ1-1; D gene ambiguous. This CDR3 spans 14 amino acids. Trimming shortened V by 6 bases and J by 2 bases, and 13 bases separated the two germline ends. CDR1 and CDR2 from the germline V gene are MNHEY and SMNVEV (reference sequence). In DNA, the CDR3 is TGTGCCAGCAGCCCCGCGGGCTTAAACACTGAAGCTTTCTTT. It translates to CASSPAGLNTEAFF.

This clone is judged medium-sized. The chain links TRBV12-5 to TRBJ1-6; D call uncertain. In germline, CDR1 is LGHNT, CDR2 FRNRAP. The CDR3 spans 19 residues. Deletions cut 0 bases from V and 4 bases from J, with 19 bases between. CDR3 in DNA: TGTGCTAGTGGTTTGGTACTCCTGTCCGGGAAGAATTATAATTCACCCCTCCACTTT. This encodes CASGLVLLSGKNYNSPLHF.

A single count supports this clone. The chain employs TRBV2 and TRBJ1-1; TRBD1 matches 7 bases. The ends lost 6 bases at V and 3 bases at J; junction bases unmatched: 7. Germline CDR1 SNHLY, CDR2 FYNNEI. The CDR3 runs to 14 residues. In nucleotides, the CDR3 is TGTGCCAGCAGATCGACAGGGCCGGACACTGAAGCTTTCTTT. Translation: CASRSTGPDTEAFF.

The chain joins TRBV6-6 to TRBJ2-7, with 10 bases identical to TRBD1. Germline V gene lookup returns CDR1 MNHNY and CDR2 SVGAGI (reference sequence). This CDR3 spans 14 amino acids. V lost 5 bases, J lost 3 bases, and 4 bases stayed unmatched. The CDR3 nucleotides read TGTGCCAGCAGTCCCGGGACAGGGGTCTACGAGCAGTACTTC. Translated, it gives CASSPGTGVYEQYF.

This clone was observed a few times. V gene TRBV7-9 combines with J gene TRBJ1-5; 9 positions match TRBD1. This CDR3 contains 15 residues. Per the germline V gene, CDR1 is SEHNR and CDR2 is FQNEAQ (reference sequence). With 5 bases clipped from V and 5 bases from J, the junction kept 7 bases outside the gene matches. The CDR3 is CASSQGQGRDQPQHF. CDR3 coding DNA: TGTGCCAGCAGCCAAGGACAGGGGAGGGATCAGCCCCAGCATTTT.

The V and J genes are TRBV4-1 and TRBJ2-5; possible D gene TRBD2, 5 bases. TRBJ2-7 explains the end of the DNA better; the J call may be wrong. Germline V gene data show CDR1 as MGHRA and CDR2 as YSYEKL. The length of the CDR3 is 15 residues. The DNA of the CDR3 is TGCGCCAGCAGCCAAGAATCGACTACCTCGGCCGAGCAGTACTTC. Encoded protein: CASSQESTTSAEQYF.

The chain has TRBV7-9 and TRBJ1-3, with 12 bases aligning to TRBD1. Germline-derived CDR1 and CDR2 are SEHNR and FQNEAQ (reference sequence). CDR3 size: 17 residues. V lost 3 bases and J lost 4; bases outside the gene matches: 7. Here the CDR3 DNA reads TGTGCCAGCAGCTTGGGGGACAGGGGGCTGATCGGAAACACCATATATTTT. Translation: CASSLGDRGLIGNTIYF.

V is TRBV28 and J is TRBJ2-4; TRBD1 matches at 8 bases. The germline V gene has CDR1 MDHEN and CDR2 SYDVKM. The CDR3 spans 14 residues. Trimming at V came to 5 bases and at J to 9 bases, leaving 9 bases not matched to a gene. In nucleotides, the CDR3 is TGTGCCAGCAGTCATACCTCAACAGGGGGCATTCAGTACTTC. It specifies CASSHTSTGGIQYF. Full variable domain (rest looked up from reference TRBV28 and TRBJ2-4): DVKVTQSSRYLVKRTGEKVFLECVQDMDHENMFWYRQDPGLGLRLIYFSYDVKMKEKGDIPEGYSVSREKKERFSLILESASTNQTSMYLCASSHTSTGGIQYFGAGTRLSVL.

The CDR3 reads CATLGLAGIGGTTDTQYF. The CDR3 DNA sequence: TGTGCCACCTTGGGACTAGCGGGTATTGGGGGCACGACAGATACGCAGTATTTT. The J gene is TRBJ2-3, the V gene TRBV2; 12 bases line up with TRBD2. Germline lookup yields CDR1 SNHLY and CDR2 FYNNEI. This CDR3 spans 18 amino acids. V lost 10 bases, J lost 3 bases, and 17 bases stayed unmatched.

The genes are TRBV19 and TRBJ2-7; 7 bases fit TRBD2. Germline CDR1 LNHDA, CDR2 SQIVND (reference sequence). The CDR3 contains 17 residues. After removal of 0 bases from V and 5 bases from J, the junction contained 13 bases not matched to a gene. The CDR3 coding sequence is TGTGCCAGTAGTATAGATCCTGTGGGAGGGTTACAAGACGAGCAGTACTTC. Translated: CASSIDPVGGLQDEQYF.

This clone was seen only a few times. J is TRBJ1-1 and V is TRBV6-1, with TRBD1 identical over 7 bases. Germline CDR1 is MNHNS and CDR2 is SASEGT. The CDR3 has 15 residues. V was pared by 5 bases and J by 2 bases, with 8 bases of the junction left unmatched. The CDR3 DNA reads TGTGCCAGCAGTTTGGAGGGGGCACCTAACACTGAAGCTTTCTTT. Amino acid sequence: CASSLEGAPNTEAFF.

V and J are TRBV4-1 and TRBJ1-2; 9 nucleotides agree with TRBD1. From germline, CDR1 is MGHRA and CDR2 YSYEKL. Trimming removed 1 base from V and 6 bases from J; junction bases left unmatched: 3. The CDR3 is made up of 14 amino acids. This CDR3 is CASSQVGTGNGYTF. The CDR3 DNA reads TGCGCCAGCAGCCAAGTAGGGACAGGGAATGGCTACACCTTC.